These T cell receptor beta chains were read from a single sample in a study of CD8+ T cells in alopecia areata. The protocol was immunoSEQ multiplex PCR, while the TCRdb copy is restricted to in-frame clones and leaves out a portion. The profile covers about 210,000 clones, with less than 65% appearing a single time and roughly 4.2% taken by the ten largest. Sequencing used CD4+ T cells sorted from blood, obtained at week 4, from a patient treated with tofacitinib. The receptor source for this set is a human donor with alopecia areata. Each CDR3 is given with its conserved first and last residue. The D gene is left open where the match is weak. Size is omitted from some rows. Given values are once, few, many or a class for expanded clones.

V	size	J	D	DNA	CDR3
TRBV18	NA	TRBJ2-4	NA	TGTGCCAGCTCACCGGGAGTGGCAACCTTAGCCAAAAACATTCAGTACTTC	CASSPGVATLAKNIQYF
TRBV30	NA	TRBJ2-4	TRBD2	TGTGCCTGGAGTGGTGCTAGCGGGGAGATTCAGTACTTC	CAWSGASGEIQYF
TRBV6-5	NA	TRBJ1-1	NA	TGTGCCAGCAGTATCCGGGCCCCCTCGGCAGCTTTCTTT	CASSIRAPSAAFF
TRBV6-5	NA	TRBJ1-2	NA	TGTGCCAGCAGTTACTCGTCCGGGGGGCGTAAAGGCTACACTTTC	CASSYSSGGRKGYTF
TRBV6-5	NA	TRBJ1-2	NA	TGTGCCATCAGACCCGGGACACCGGTGGGAGGCTACACCTTC	CAIRPGTPVGGYTF
TRBV30	NA	TRBJ1-1	NA	TGTGCCTGGAGTGTGGGGGGAGTGAGCACTGAAGCTTTCTTT	CAWSVGGVSTEAFF
TRBV23-1	few	TRBJ1-1	NA	TGCGCCAGCAGTCAATCGCGGGGGAGAATCGGACCGCTCACTGAAGCTTTCTTT	CASSQSRGRIGPLTEAFF
TRBV19	NA	TRBJ1-6	NA	TGTGCCAGTAGTTCCTGGGGTGGTCGGTATAATTCACCCCTCCACTTT	CASSSWGGRYNSPLHF
TRBV5-1	NA	TRBJ1-1	NA	TGCGCCAGCAGCTTGGGATCGAACACTGAAGCTTTCTTT	CASSLGSNTEAFF
TRBV5-4	NA	TRBJ2-1	TRBD1	TGTGCCAGCAACCATAGGGGACAGAACTACAATGAGCAGTTCTTC	CASNHRGQNYNEQFF
TRBV5-6	NA	TRBJ2-7	NA	TGTGCCAGCAATCGGAGGGGCCCCTACGAGCAGTACTTC	CASNRRGPYEQYF
TRBV29-1	NA	TRBJ2-3	NA	TGCAGCGTTGGGTTTCGGAGGAGCACAGATACGCAGTATTTT	CSVGFRRSTDTQYF
TRBV30	once	TRBJ1-1	NA	TGTGCCTGGAGTTCAGACTGGCTCAGAGCTTTCTTT	CAWSSDWLRAFF
TRBV7-2	NA	TRBJ2-7	NA	TGTGCCAGCAGCTTAGGATCCTACGAGCAGTACTTC	CASSLGSYEQYF
TRBV27	once	TRBJ1-1	NA	TGTGCCAGCAGTTTACTACAGGGAGGGACTGAAGCTTTCTTT	CASSLLQGGTEAFF
TRBV20-1	NA	TRBJ1-2	NA	TGCAGTGCTTCGGGTCCGAATGGCTACACCTTC	CSASGPNGYTF
TRBV6-5	once	TRBJ2-7	TRBD2	TGTGCCAGCAGCACCGTAGCGGGGGGATTGTACGAGCAGTACTTC	CASSTVAGGLYEQYF
TRBV30	NA	TRBJ1-1	NA	TGTGCCTGGAGTTATCAGGGTGGGAACACTGAAGCTTTCTTT	CAWSYQGGNTEAFF
TRBV27	NA	TRBJ1-2	TRBD1	TGTGCCAGCAGGTTGGCGGGACAGGGCTATGGCTACACCTTC	CASRLAGQGYGYTF
TRBV6-1	NA	TRBJ2-1	TRBD2	TGTGCCAGCAGTACCGGGGGGGGCTATGAGCAGTTCTTC	CASSTGGGYEQFF
TRBV23-1	NA	TRBJ1-5	NA	TGCGCCAGCAGTCAGTCAGGGGAAAATCAGCCCCAGCATTTT	CASSQSGENQPQHF
TRBV7-2	NA	TRBJ2-7	NA	TGTGCCAGCAGCTCCCGCATTGGCTACGAGCAGTACTTC	CASSSRIGYEQYF
TRBV19	NA	TRBJ1-2	NA	TGTGCCAGTAAGGAGACAGAGGGCTATGGCTACACCTTC	CASKETEGYGYTF
TRBV15	NA	TRBJ1-1	NA	TGTGCCACCAGCTACACCCTATACACTGAAGCTTTCTTT	CATSYTLYTEAFF
TRBV29-1	few	TRBJ1-2	NA	TGCAGCGTTGGTACGGGAGGGTCCTATGGCTACACCTTC	CSVGTGGSYGYTF
TRBV6-6	few	TRBJ2-7	NA	TGTGCCAGCAGTTTCAGGGTGGTCAACTCCTACGAGCAGTACTTC	CASSFRVVNSYEQYF
TRBV4-3	few	TRBJ2-3	TRBD2	TGCGCCAGCAGCGTCTTGGGAGGGGATACGCAGTATTTT	CASSVLGGDTQYF
TRBV14	medium-sized	TRBJ1-2	NA	TGTGCCAGCAGCCAGGCGGGAGCTAGAGTCTATGGCTACACCTTC	CASSQAGARVYGYTF
TRBV2	few	TRBJ1-5	TRBD1	TGTGCCAGCAACCAGGGGGCGCGGGATCAGCCCCAGCATTTT	CASNQGARDQPQHF
TRBV6-5	few	TRBJ2-5	NA	TGTGCCAGCAGTTACTCGCATACACAGGGCTCAGAGACCCAGTACTTC	CASSYSHTQGSETQYF
TRBV7-2	NA	TRBJ2-2	NA	TGTGCCAGCAGCTCAAGGTTATCGGGGGAGCTGTTTTTT	CASSSRLSGELFF
TRBV15	NA	TRBJ1-2	NA	TGTGCCACCAGCGTAGACAGCGCTGGCTACACCTTC	CATSVDSAGYTF
TRBV30	NA	TRBJ1-5	NA	TGTGCCTGCAATCGGGAAGTGGGGCAGCCCCAGCATTTT	CACNREVGQPQHF
TRBV10-3	NA	TRBJ2-1	NA	TGTGCCATCAGTGAGTCGGTGAATGAGCAGTTCTTC	CAISESVNEQFF
TRBV11-1	once	TRBJ2-5	NA	TGTGCCAGCAGCCAGGTTGGGACGGGGCCCCTCCAAGAGACCCAGTACTTC	CASSQVGTGPLQETQYF
TRBV5-1	NA	TRBJ2-5	NA	TGCGCCAGCAGCGACACAGGAGGAGAGACCCAGTACTTC	CASSDTGGETQYF
TRBV30	NA	TRBJ2-3	TRBD2	TGTGCCTGGAGTGGCGGGGGGGCTTCAGATACGCAGTATTTT	CAWSGGGASDTQYF
TRBV7-9	NA	TRBJ2-5	TRBD2	TGTGCCAGCAGCCCAGCGGGGGGGCGAGAGACCCAGTACTTC	CASSPAGGRETQYF
TRBV6-5	NA	TRBJ2-1	NA	TGTGCCAGCAGCGGTGGACAGCGCAGGGAGCAGTTCTTC	CASSGGQRREQFF
TRBV5-4	NA	TRBJ2-5	TRBD2	TGTGCCAGCAGCTTTATCGGGGGGTTGGAGACCCAGTACTTC	CASSFIGGLETQYF
TRBV7-8	few	TRBJ1-3	NA	TGTGCCAGCAGCCTCCGGTTCGGAAACACCATATATTTT	CASSLRFGNTIYF
TRBV29-1	NA	TRBJ2-3	NA	TGCAGCGTTGGACTACCCTCAGATACGCAGTATTTT	CSVGLPSDTQYF
TRBV9	NA	TRBJ1-6	TRBD1	TGTGCCAGCAGTCAGGGGGTCTCACCCCTCCACTTT	CASSQGVSPLHF